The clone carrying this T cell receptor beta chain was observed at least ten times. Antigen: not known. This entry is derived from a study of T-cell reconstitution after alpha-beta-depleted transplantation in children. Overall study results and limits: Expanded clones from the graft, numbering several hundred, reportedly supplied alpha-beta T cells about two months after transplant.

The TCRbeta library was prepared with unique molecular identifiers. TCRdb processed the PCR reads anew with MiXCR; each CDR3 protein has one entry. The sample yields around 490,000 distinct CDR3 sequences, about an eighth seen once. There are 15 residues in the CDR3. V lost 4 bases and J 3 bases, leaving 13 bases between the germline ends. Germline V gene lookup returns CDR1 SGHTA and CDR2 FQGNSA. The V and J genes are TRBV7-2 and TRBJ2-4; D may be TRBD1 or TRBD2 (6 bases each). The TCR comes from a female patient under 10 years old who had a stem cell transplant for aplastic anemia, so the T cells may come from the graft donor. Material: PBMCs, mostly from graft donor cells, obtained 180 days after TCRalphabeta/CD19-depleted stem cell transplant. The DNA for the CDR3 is TGTGCCAGCAGCTCCCAGGAGGGGGACAAAAACATTCAGTACTTC. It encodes CASSSQEGDKNIQYF.